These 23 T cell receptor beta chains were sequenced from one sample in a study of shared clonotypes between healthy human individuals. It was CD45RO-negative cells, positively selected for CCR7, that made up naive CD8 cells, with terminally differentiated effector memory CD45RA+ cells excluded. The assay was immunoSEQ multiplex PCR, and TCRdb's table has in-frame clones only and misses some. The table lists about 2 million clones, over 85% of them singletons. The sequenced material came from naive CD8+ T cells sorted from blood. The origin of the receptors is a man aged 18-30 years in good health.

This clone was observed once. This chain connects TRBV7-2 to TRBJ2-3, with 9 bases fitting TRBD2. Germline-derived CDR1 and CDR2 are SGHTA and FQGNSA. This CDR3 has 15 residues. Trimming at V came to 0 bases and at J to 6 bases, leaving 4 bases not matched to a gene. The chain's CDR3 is CASSLASGSLDTQYF. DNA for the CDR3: TGTGCCAGCAGCTTAGCTAGCGGGAGTTTGGATACGCAGTATTTT.

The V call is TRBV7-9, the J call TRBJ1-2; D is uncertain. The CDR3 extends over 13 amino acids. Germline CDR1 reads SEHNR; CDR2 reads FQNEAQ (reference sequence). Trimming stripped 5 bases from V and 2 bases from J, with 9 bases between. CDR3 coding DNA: TGTGCCAGCAGCCATGACACCAACTATGGCTACACCTTC. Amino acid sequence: CASSHDTNYGYTF. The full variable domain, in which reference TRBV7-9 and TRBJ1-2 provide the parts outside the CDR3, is DTGVSQNPRHKITKRGQNVTFRCDPISEHNRLYWYRQTLGQGPEFLTYFQNEAQLEKSRLLSDRFSAERPKGSFSTLEIQRTEQGDSAMYLCASSHDTNYGYTFGSGTRLTVV.

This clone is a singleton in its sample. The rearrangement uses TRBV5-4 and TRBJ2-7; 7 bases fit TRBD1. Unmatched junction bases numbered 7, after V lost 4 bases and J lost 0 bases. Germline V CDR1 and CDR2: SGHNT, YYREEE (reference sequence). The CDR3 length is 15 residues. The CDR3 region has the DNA TGTGCCAGCAGCACAGACAGGGTCCCCTCCTACGAGCAGTACTTC. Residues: CASSTDRVPSYEQYF. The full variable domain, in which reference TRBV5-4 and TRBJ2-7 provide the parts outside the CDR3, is ETGVTQSPTHLIKTRGQQVTLRCSSQSGHNTVSWYQQALGQGPQFIFQYYREEENGRGNFPPRFSGLQFPNYSSELNVNALELDDSALYLCASSTDRVPSYEQYFGPGTRLTVT.

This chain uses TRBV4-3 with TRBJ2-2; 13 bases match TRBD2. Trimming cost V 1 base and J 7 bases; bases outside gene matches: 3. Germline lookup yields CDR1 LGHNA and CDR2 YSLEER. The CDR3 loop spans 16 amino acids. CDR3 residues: CASSQALAGGNGELFF. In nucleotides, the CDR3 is TGCGCCAGCAGCCAAGCACTAGCGGGAGGGAACGGGGAGCTGTTTTTT.

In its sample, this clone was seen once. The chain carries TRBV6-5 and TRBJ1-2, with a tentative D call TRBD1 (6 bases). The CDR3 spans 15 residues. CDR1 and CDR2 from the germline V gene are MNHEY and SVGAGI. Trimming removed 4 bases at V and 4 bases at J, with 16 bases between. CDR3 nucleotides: TGTGCCAGCAGTTTCCTACCGGGACATAGCTATGGCTACACCTTC. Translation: CASSFLPGHSYGYTF.

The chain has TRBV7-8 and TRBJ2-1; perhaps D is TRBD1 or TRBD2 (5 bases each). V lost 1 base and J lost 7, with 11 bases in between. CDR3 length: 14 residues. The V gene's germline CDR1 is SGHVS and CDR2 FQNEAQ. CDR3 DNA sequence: TGTGCCAGCAGCTTAGTAGTATGGGGGAATGAGCAGTTCTTC. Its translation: CASSLVVWGNEQFF.

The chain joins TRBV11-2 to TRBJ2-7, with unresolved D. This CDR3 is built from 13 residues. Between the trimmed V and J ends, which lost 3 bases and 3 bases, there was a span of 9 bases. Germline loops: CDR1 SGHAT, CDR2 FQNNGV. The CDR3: CASSLDRNYEQYF. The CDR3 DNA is TGTGCCAGCAGCTTGGACCGGAACTACGAGCAGTACTTC.

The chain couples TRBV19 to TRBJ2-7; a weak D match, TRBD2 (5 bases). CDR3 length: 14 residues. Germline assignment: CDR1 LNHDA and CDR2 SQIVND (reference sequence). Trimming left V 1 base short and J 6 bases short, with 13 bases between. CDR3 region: CASSIVARDSEQYF. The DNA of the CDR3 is TGTGCCAGTAGTATAGTGGCCCGGGATAGCGAGCAGTACTTC. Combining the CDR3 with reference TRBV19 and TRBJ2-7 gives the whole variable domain DGGITQSPKYLFRKEGQNVTLSCEQNLNHDAMYWYRQDPGQGLRLIYYSQIVNDFQKGDIAEGYSVSREKKESFPLTVTSAQKNPTAFYLCASSIVARDSEQYFGPGTRLTVT.

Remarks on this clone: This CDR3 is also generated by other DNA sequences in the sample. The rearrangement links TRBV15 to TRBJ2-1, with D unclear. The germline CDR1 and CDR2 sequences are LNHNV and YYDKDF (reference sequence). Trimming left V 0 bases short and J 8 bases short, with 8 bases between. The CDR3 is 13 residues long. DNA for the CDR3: TGTGCCACCAGCAGAGATCTCGCGGATGAGCAGTTCTTC. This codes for CATSRDLADEQFF. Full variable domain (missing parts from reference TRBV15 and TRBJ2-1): DAMVIQNPRYQVTQFGKPVTLSCSQTLNHNVMYWYQQKSSQAPKLLFHYYDKDFNNEADTPDNFQSRRPNTSFCFLDIRSPGLGDTAMYLCATSRDLADEQFFGPGTRLTVL.

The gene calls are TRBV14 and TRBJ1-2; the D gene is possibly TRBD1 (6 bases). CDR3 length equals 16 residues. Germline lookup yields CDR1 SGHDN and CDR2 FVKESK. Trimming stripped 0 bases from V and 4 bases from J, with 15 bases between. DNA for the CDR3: TGTGCCAGCAGCCAAGATATCAGGGGAGGGATCTATGGCTACACCTTC. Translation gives CASSQDIRGGIYGYTF. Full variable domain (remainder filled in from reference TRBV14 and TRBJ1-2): EAGVTQFPSHSVIEKGQTVTLRCDPISGHDNLYWYRRVMGKEIKFLLHFVKESKQDESGMPNNRFLAERTGGTYSTLKVQPAELEDSGVYFCASSQDIRGGIYGYTFGSGTRLTVV.

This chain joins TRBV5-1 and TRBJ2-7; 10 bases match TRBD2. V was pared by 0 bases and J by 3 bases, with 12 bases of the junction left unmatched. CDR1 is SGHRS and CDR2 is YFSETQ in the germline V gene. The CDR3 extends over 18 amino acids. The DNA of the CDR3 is TGCGCCAGCAGCTTGGACAGGGGGGCCGGGACTAGCGTCTACGAGCAGTACTTC. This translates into CASSLDRGAGTSVYEQYF.

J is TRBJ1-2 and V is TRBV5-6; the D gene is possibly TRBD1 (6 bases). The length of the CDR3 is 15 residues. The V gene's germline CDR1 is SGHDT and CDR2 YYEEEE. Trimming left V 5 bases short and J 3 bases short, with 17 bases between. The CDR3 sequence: CASRVETGNDYGYTF. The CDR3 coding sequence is TGTGCCAGCAGGGTAGAAACAGGGAACGACTATGGCTACACCTTC.

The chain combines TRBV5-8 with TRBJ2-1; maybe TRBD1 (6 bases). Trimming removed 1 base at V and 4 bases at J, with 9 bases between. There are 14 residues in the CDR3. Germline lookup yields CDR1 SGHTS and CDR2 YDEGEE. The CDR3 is CASSLYREYNEQFF. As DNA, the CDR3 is TGTGCCAGCAGCTTGTACAGGGAATACAATGAGCAGTTCTTC.

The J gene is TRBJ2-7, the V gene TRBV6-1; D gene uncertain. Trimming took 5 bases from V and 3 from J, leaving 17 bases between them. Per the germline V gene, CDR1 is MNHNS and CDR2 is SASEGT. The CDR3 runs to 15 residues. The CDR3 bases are TGTGCCAGCAGTTTTAGGTCTTCCGACTTCTACGAGCAGTACTTC. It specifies CASSFRSSDFYEQYF.

CDR3 region: CASSFGTADFSGANVLTF. CDR3 DNA sequence: TGTGCCAGCAGCTTTGGGACAGCTGATTTCTCTGGGGCCAACGTCCTGACTTTC. The chain carries TRBV7-2 and TRBJ2-6; 7 nucleotides match TRBD1. Trimming cost V 3 bases and J 0 bases; bases outside gene matches: 8. The CDR3 covers 18 residues. Germline CDR1 and CDR2: SGHTA and FQGNSA.

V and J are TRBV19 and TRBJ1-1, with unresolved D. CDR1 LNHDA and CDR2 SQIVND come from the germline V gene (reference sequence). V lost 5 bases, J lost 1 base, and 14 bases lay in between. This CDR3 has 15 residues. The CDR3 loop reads CASSPRQDENTEAFF. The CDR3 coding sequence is TGTGCCAGTAGTCCCCGTCAAGATGAGAACACTGAAGCTTTCTTT.

DNA for the CDR3: TGCAGCGTTTGGGGTCGGGACAGCGCCTACGAGCAGTACTTC. It codes for CSVWGRDSAYEQYF. This chain joins TRBV29-1 and TRBJ2-7, with 7 positions matching TRBD1. V shed 5 bases and J 2 bases; nucleotides not matched to a gene: 9. This CDR3 is built from 14 residues. Per the germline V gene, CDR1 is SQVTM and CDR2 is ANQGSEA.

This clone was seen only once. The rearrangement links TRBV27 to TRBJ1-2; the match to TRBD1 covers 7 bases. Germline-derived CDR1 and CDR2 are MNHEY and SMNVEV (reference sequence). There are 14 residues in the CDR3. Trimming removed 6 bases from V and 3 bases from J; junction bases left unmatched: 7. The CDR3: CASSLQGTDYGYTF. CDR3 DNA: TGTGCCAGCAGCCTGCAGGGGACAGACTATGGCTACACCTTC.

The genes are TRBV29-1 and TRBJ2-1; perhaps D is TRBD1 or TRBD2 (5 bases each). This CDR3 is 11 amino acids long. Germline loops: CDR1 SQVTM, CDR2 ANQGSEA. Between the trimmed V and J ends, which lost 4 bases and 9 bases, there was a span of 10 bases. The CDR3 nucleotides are TGCAGCGTTGTTAAGGGGACTGAGCAGTTCTTC. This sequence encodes CSVVKGTEQFF.

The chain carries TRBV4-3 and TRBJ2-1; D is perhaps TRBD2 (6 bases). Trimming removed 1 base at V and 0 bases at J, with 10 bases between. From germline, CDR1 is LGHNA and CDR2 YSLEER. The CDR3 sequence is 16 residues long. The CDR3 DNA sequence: TGCGCCAGCAGCCAAGTTGTACTAGCCTCCTACAATGAGCAGTTCTTC. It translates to CASSQVVLASYNEQFF.

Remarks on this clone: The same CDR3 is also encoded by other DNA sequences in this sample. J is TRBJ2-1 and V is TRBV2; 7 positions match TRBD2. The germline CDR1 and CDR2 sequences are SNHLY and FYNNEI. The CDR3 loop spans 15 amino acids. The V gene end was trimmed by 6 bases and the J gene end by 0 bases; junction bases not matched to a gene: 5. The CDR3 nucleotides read TGTGCCAGCAGCCGGACGGGAGGCTCCTACAATGAGCAGTTCTTC. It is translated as CASSRTGGSYNEQFF.

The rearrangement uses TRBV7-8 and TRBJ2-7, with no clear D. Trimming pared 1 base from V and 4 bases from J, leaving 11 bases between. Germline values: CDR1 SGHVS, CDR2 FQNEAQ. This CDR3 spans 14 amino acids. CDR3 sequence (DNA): TGTGCCAGCAGCTTAGTATCGCAGATTTACGAGCAGTACTTC. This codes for CASSLVSQIYEQYF.

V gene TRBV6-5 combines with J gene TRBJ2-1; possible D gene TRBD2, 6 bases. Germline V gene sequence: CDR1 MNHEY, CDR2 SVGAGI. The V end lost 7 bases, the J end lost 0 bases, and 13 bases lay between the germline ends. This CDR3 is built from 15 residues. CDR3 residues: CASTAGTSSYNEQFF. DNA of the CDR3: TGTGCCAGCACCGCGGGGACGAGCTCCTACAATGAGCAGTTCTTC.